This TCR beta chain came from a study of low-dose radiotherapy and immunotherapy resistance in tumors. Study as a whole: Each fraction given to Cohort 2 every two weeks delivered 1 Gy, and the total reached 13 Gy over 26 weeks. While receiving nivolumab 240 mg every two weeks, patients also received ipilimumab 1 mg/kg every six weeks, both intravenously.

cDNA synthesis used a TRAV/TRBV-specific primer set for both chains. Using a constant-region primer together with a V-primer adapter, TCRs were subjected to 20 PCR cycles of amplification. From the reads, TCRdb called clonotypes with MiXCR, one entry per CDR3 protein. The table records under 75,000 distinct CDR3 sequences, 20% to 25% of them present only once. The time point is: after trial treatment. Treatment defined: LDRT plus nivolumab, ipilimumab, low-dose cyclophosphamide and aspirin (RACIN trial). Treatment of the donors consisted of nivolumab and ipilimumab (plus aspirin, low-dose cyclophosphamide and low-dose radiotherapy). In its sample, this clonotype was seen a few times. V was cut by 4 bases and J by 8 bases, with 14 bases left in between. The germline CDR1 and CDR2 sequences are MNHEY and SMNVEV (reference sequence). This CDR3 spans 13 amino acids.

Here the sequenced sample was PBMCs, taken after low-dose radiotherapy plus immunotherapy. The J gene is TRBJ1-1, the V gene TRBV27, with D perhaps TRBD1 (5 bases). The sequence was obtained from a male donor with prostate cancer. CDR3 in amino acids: CASSYRDGFEAFF. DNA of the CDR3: TGTGCCAGCAGTTACCGGGACGGATTCGAAGCTTTCTTT.